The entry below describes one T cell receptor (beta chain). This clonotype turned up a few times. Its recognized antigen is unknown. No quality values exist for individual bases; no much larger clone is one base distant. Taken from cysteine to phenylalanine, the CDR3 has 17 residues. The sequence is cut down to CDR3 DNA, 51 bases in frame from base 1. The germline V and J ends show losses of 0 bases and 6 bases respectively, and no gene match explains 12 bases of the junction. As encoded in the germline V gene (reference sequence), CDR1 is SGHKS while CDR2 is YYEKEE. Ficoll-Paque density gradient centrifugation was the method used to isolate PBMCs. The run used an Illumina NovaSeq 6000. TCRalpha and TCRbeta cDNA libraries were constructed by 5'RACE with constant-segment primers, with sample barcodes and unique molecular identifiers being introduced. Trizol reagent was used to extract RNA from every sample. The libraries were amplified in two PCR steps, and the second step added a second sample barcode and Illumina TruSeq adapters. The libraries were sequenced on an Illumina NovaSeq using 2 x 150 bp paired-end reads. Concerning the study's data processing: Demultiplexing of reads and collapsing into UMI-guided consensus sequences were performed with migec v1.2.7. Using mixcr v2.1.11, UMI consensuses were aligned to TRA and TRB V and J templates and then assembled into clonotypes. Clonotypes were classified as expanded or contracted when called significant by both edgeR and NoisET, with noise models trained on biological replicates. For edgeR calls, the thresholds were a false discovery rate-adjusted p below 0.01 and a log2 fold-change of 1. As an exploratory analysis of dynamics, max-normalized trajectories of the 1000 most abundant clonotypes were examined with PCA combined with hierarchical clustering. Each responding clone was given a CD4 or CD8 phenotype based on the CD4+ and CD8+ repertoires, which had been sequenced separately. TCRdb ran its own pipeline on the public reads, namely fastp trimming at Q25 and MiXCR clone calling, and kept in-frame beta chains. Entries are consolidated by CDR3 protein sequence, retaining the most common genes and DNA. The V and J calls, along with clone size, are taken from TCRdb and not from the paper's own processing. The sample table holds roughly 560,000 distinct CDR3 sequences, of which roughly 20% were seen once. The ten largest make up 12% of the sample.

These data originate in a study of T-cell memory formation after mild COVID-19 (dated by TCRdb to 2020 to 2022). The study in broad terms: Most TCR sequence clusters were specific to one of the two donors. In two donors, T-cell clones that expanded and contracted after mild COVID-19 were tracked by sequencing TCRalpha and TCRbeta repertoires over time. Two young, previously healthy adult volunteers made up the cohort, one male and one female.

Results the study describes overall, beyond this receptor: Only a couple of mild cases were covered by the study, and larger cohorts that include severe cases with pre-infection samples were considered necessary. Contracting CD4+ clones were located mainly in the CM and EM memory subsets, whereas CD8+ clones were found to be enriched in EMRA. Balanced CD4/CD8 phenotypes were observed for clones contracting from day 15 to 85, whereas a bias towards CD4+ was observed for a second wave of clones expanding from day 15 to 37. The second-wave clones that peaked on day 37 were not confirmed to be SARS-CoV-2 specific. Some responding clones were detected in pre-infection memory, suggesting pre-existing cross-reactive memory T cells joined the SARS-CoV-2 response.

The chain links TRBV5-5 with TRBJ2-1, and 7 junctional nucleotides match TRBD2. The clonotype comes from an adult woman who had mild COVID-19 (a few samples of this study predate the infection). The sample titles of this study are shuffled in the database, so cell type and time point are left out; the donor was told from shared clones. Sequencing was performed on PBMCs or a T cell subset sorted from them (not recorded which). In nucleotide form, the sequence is TGTGCCAGCAGCTTGGCTCCGGTAGCGGGTGGGGGCAATGAGCAGTTCTTC. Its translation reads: CASSLAPVAGGGNEQFF.